Detailed here is one T cell receptor (beta chain). The source of the sample is a study of blood T cell repertoires in COVID-19. TCRdb's copy holds only in-frame clones and misses some; the assay was immunoSEQ multiplex PCR. This table holds about 34,000 clones, approximately 88% found once. Germline V gene data show CDR1 as KGHSH and CDR2 as LQKENI. The CDR3 has 16 amino acids. V dropped 3 bases and J dropped 5; count of bases not matched to a gene: 3. The receptor was isolated from a man between 60 and 70 years old with active COVID-19. Sequencing input: peripheral blood. This chain uses TRBV18 with TRBJ2-5; TRBD2 matches at 16 bases. CDR3 loop: CASSPEGLAGGETQYF. In nucleotides, the CDR3 is TGTGCCAGCTCACCGGAGGGACTAGCGGGAGGGGAGACCCAGTACTTC.